Below are 16 T cell receptor beta chains sequenced from a single sample in a study of cytomegalovirus exposure and HLA in healthy donors (TCRdb year 2017). The library was generated by the immunoSEQ multiplex PCR assay. For the multiplex PCR, a mixture combining 60 forward primers for TCR Vbeta segments and 13 reverse primers for TCR Jbeta segments was used. TCRdb re-hosts the immuneACCESS table, in-frame sequences only. Its copies lack some clones; in the studies checked, an unresolved V gene accounts for under half of them, and the cause for the rest is not known. The table for this sample lists 90,000 to 150,000 clones; 81% of them were counted only once. 2.2% of the sample goes to the ten largest clones. The sequencing input was PBMCs. Source of these receptors: a middle-aged woman in good health and CMV-seronegative.

CDR3 sequence reads: CASSKSTTRHNEQFF. CDR3 sequence (DNA): TGTGCCAGCAGCAAATCCACAACCCGTCACAATGAGCAGTTCTTC. The chain is built from TRBV21-1 and TRBJ2-1; TRBD1 is taken as the D call from the table, unchecked against the DNA. TRBV21-1 is a pseudogene segment. CDR3 length equals 15 residues.

This chain links TRBV27 with TRBJ2-1; tentative D call: TRBD2 (7 bases). Trimming removed 4 bases at V and 8 bases at J, with 18 bases between. CDR3 length: 15 residues. Germline V gene data show CDR1 as MNHEY and CDR2 as SMNVEV (reference sequence). CDR3 bases: TGTGCCAGCAGTTCGTTGGGGGCGGGAGCGGATGAGCAGTTCTTC. Its translation: CASSSLGAGADEQFF.

This chain uses TRBV4-3 with TRBJ2-3; possible D gene TRBD2, 5 bases. The CDR3 loop spans 17 amino acids. The V and J ends lost 1 base and 3 bases respectively, with 17 bases between them. From germline, CDR1 is LGHNA and CDR2 YSLEER. This CDR3 is CASSQGERERWTDTQYF. CDR3 DNA sequence: TGCGCCAGCAGCCAAGGGGAGCGTGAGAGGTGGACAGATACGCAGTATTTT.

A remark on this clone: Other DNA sequences in the same sample also yield this CDR3. The rearrangement joins TRBV28 to TRBJ1-2; TRBD1 matches at 9 bases. CDR3 length: 12 amino acids. With V trimmed by 5 bases and J by 7 bases, 2 bases remained unmatched. Germline lookup yields CDR1 MDHEN and CDR2 SYDVKM. The CDR3 region is CASSATGGGYTF. The CDR3 nucleotides are TGTGCCAGCAGTGCGACAGGGGGTGGCTACACCTTC.

The chain joins TRBV18 to TRBJ1-5, with D possibly TRBD1 on 6 matching bases. Germline CDR1 and CDR2: KGHSH and LQKENI. The CDR3 is 16 amino acids. Trimming took 4 bases from V and 0 from J, leaving 13 bases between them. The CDR3 loop is CASSLNQGNSNQPQHF. CDR3 coding DNA: TGTGCCAGCTCACTAAATCAGGGGAATAGCAATCAGCCCCAGCATTTT. Full variable domain (remainder filled in from reference TRBV18 and TRBJ1-5): NAGVMQNPRHLVRRRGQEARLRCSPMKGHSHVYWYRQLPEEGLKFMVYLQKENIIDESGMPKERFSAEFPKEGPSILRIQQVVRGDSAAYFCASSLNQGNSNQPQHFGDGTRLSIL.

This rearrangement joins TRBV23-1 to TRBJ2-2; D is possibly TRBD2 (5 bases). TRBV23-1 counts as an open reading frame of uncertain function. The CDR3 sequence is 15 residues long. V shed 1 base and J shed 5 bases, with 11 bases lying between them. CDR3 region: CASSQYEGGTGELFF. DNA of the CDR3: TGCGCCAGCAGTCAATACGAAGGCGGGACCGGGGAGCTGTTTTTT.

This chain uses TRBV2 with TRBJ1-1; 8 bases are shared with TRBD1. Germline trimming cut 7 bases from V and 8 bases from J; bases unmatched to any gene: 12. This CDR3 has 14 amino acids. From germline, CDR1 is SNHLY and CDR2 FYNNEI. The CDR3, as DNA: TGTGCCAGCACTAGGACAGGGATATCGAGGGAAGCTTTCTTT. The encoded protein is CASTRTGISREAFF.

The chain has TRBV14 and TRBJ1-2, with TRBD1 matching 9 bases. Germline trimming cut 4 bases from V and 3 bases from J; bases unmatched to any gene: 15. This CDR3 spans 18 amino acids. Germline CDR1 is SGHDN and CDR2 is FVKESK. For the CDR3, the DNA is TGTGCCAGCAGCCTCATACAGGGGGCAGGGGGTCGAGACTATGGCTACACCTTC. It is translated as CASSLIQGAGGRDYGYTF.

The chain joins TRBV7-9 to TRBJ1-4; D gene uncertain. The germline V and J ends were trimmed by 7 bases and 4 bases, with 16 bases remaining between them. Germline V gene lookup returns CDR1 SEHNR and CDR2 FQNEAQ (reference sequence). This CDR3 is built from 15 residues. The CDR3 sequence: CASTHPTEFNEKLFF. CDR3 in DNA: TGTGCCAGCACCCATCCCACAGAATTTAATGAAAAACTGTTTTTT.

This clone appeared a few times. This chain joins TRBV5-1 and TRBJ1-5, with D perhaps matching TRBD1 (5 bases). The ends were cut back, 2 bases at V and 7 bases at J, with 16 bases in the middle. This CDR3 is 15 amino acids long. Germline CDR1 SGHRS, CDR2 YFSETQ. The CDR3 is CASSLGTGAGQPQHF. The CDR3, as DNA: TGCGCCAGCAGCTTAGGTACGGGAGCAGGGCAGCCCCAGCATTTT.

The chain couples TRBV7-9 to TRBJ2-7; TRBD2 agrees at 12 bases. The germline V gene has CDR1 SEHNR and CDR2 FQNEAQ (reference sequence). V shed 5 bases, J shed 3 bases, and the junction held 5 bases outside the gene matches. This CDR3 is 15 amino acids long. CDR3 nucleotides: TGTGCCAGCAGCCCCACGGGACTAGCGGGCTACGAGCAGTACTTC. Encoded protein: CASSPTGLAGYEQYF.

The CDR3 region is CASSFPGYGYTF. The CDR3 nucleotides are TGTGCCAGCAGCTTCCCGGGGTATGGCTACACCTTC. J is TRBJ1-2 and V is TRBV5-6, with D unresolved. Germline CDR1 reads SGHDT; CDR2 reads YYEEEE. CDR3 length: 12 amino acids. V lost 2 bases, J lost 5 bases, and 7 bases lay in between.

The V and J genes are TRBV6-4 and TRBJ2-1; TRBD1 matches 8 bases. Germline assignment: CDR1 MRHNA and CDR2 SNTAGT. The CDR3 totals 17 residues. The J segment lost 7 bases and the V segment lost 6 bases, leaving 17 bases of the junction unmatched. DNA for the CDR3: TGTGCCAGCAGCGTCCACCCCGGACAGGGTGGTAAGAATGAGCAGTTCTTC. Translated: CASSVHPGQGGKNEQFF.

This clone appeared a few times. This chain connects TRBV6-1 to TRBJ2-4, with 10 positions matching TRBD2. After removal of 3 bases from V and 6 bases from J, the junction contained 5 bases not matched to a gene. The V gene's germline CDR1 is MNHNS and CDR2 SASEGT. CDR3 size: 15 residues. CDR3 amino acids: CASSEGLASGNIQYF. The CDR3 DNA sequence: TGTGCCAGCAGTGAGGGACTAGCGTCTGGAAACATTCAGTACTTC.

The chain combines TRBV28 with TRBJ2-5; TRBD1 matches at 8 bases. Germline CDR1 MDHEN, CDR2 SYDVKM. The CDR3 consists of 14 residues. With 5 bases clipped from V and 5 bases from J, the junction kept 7 bases outside the gene matches. The CDR3 loop is CASSPRTGFETQYF. CDR3 in DNA: TGTGCCAGCAGTCCGAGGACAGGGTTCGAGACCCAGTACTTC. Full variable domain (missing parts from reference TRBV28 and TRBJ2-5): DVKVTQSSRYLVKRTGEKVFLECVQDMDHENMFWYRQDPGLGLRLIYFSYDVKMKEKGDIPEGYSVSREKKERFSLILESASTNQTSMYLCASSPRTGFETQYFGPGTRLLVL.

The chain uses TRBV30 and TRBJ2-2; D unresolved. This CDR3 contains 15 residues. CDR1 GTSNPN and CDR2 SVGIG come from the germline V gene (reference sequence). V dropped 0 bases and J dropped 0 bases, with 8 bases sitting between them. CDR3 DNA: TGTGCCTGGAGTGTAGCTTCGGCGAACACCGGGGAGCTGTTTTTT. Amino acids: CAWSVASANTGELFF.